Below, 19 T cell receptor beta chains from the same sample are listed, as sequenced in a study of blood T cell repertoires in COVID-19. Data came from immunoSEQ multiplex PCR; TCRdb stores just in-frame clones and leaves some out. The sample lists about 210,000 clones; about nine tenths were seen once. Sequencing used PBMCs or T cells enriched from blood (not recorded which). These receptors were obtained from a woman in her thirties or forties with acute COVID-19.

The chain recombines TRBV6-5 with TRBJ1-2; maybe TRBD1 (6 bases). The CDR3 extends over 12 amino acids. Germline V gene data show CDR1 as MNHEY and CDR2 as SVGAGI. V was cut by 11 bases and J by 3 bases, with 13 bases left in between. The CDR3 bases are TGTGCCGGTTCCTCAGGGGACTATGGCTACACCTTC. Protein sequence: CAGSSGDYGYTF.

The chain carries TRBV5-6 and TRBJ2-7, with 9 positions matching TRBD1. Germline V gene data show CDR1 as SGHDT and CDR2 as YYEEEE. V was clipped by 6 bases and J by 1 base; unmatched bases: 8. The CDR3 spans 15 residues. The CDR3 DNA reads as TGTGCCAGCACCATATACAGGGGGCGGTCCTACGAGCAGTACTTC. It specifies CASTIYRGRSYEQYF.

The rearrangement uses TRBV28 and TRBJ1-4, with 8 bases identical to TRBD1. Losses at the gene ends were 5 bases for V and 5 bases for J; bases not matched to a gene: 4. Germline lookup yields CDR1 MDHEN and CDR2 SYDVKM. This CDR3 has 14 amino acids. CDR3 amino acids: CASSKTGANEKLFF. The CDR3, as DNA: TGTGCCAGCAGTAAGACAGGGGCGAATGAAAAACTGTTTTTT.

The rearrangement joins TRBV9 to TRBJ2-1; TRBD2 matches at 9 bases. From germline, CDR1 is SGDLS and CDR2 YYNGEE. The CDR3 covers 17 residues. The V segment lost 0 bases and the J segment 7 bases; nucleotides outside the gene matches: 11. The CDR3 nucleotides are TGTGCCAGCAGCGTAGATTGGGCGGGAGGGCCGGTAAATGAGCAGTTCTTC. Amino acids: CASSVDWAGGPVNEQFF.

This sequence joins TRBV7-9 and TRBJ1-2; 7 nucleotides align to TRBD1. J was trimmed by 4 bases and V by 3 bases; bases with no gene match: 5. Germline V gene sequence: CDR1 SEHNR, CDR2 FQNEAQ (reference sequence). CDR3 length: 14 amino acids. The CDR3 DNA sequence: TGTGCCAGCAGCTTGGACAGGATCTTCTATGGCTACACCTTC. It codes for CASSLDRIFYGYTF.

The chain combines TRBV11-2 with TRBJ1-1; 9 bases are a match to TRBD1. Germline trimming cut 5 bases from V and 10 bases from J; bases unmatched to any gene: 8. This CDR3 region has 13 residues. Germline CDR1 reads SGHAT; CDR2 reads FQNNGV. CDR3 bases: TGTGCCAGCAGCATCGGGACAGGGCGGGCAGCTTTCTTT. This translates into CASSIGTGRAAFF.

This clone occurred a few times. This chain joins TRBV4-3 and TRBJ2-7; maybe TRBD1 (6 bases). Germline values: CDR1 LGHNA, CDR2 YSLEER. The V end lost 0 bases, the J end lost 3 bases, and 9 bases lay between the germline ends. CDR3 length: 14 residues. The CDR3 DNA reads as TGCGCCAGCAGCCAAGAAAGCAGGGGCTACGAGCAGTACTTC. This encodes CASSQESRGYEQYF.

The rearrangement joins TRBV6-5 to TRBJ2-7; TRBD2 is a possible D gene (7 bases). V was shortened by 2 bases and J by 0 bases, with 11 bases between the two germline ends. From germline, CDR1 is MNHEY and CDR2 SVGAGI. This CDR3 has 15 residues. CDR3 sequence: CASSYEGGVSYEQYF. In DNA form, the CDR3 reads TGTGCCAGCAGTTACGAGGGGGGGGTCTCCTACGAGCAGTACTTC.

The table lists this clone with a few counts. The chain carries TRBV3-1 (or the pseudogene TRBV3-2) and TRBJ2-7; TRBD2 might be the D (6 bases). Trimming pared 4 bases from V and 3 bases from J, leaving 10 bases between. Germline loops: CDR1 LGHDT, CDR2 YNNKEL (reference sequence). The CDR3 is made up of 13 amino acids. CDR3 sequence (DNA): TGTGCCAGCAGCCGAGGACTACGCTACGAGCAGTACGTC. It encodes CASSRGLRYEQYV.

This clone was seen a handful of times. The gene calls are TRBV5-1 and TRBJ1-1; 7 bases fit TRBD1. The CDR3 is made up of 14 amino acids. Trimming cost V 5 bases and J 1 base; bases outside gene matches: 5. The germline gives CDR1 SGHRS, CDR2 YFSETQ. As DNA, the CDR3 is TGCGCCAGCAGGAGGGACAGAGCGAACACTGAAGCTTTCTTT. Its translation: CASRRDRANTEAFF.

The gene calls are TRBV7-9 and TRBJ2-5; 8 nucleotides agree with TRBD1. The CDR3 length is 14 residues. Germline loops: CDR1 SEHNR, CDR2 FQNEAQ (reference sequence). The junction had 1 base not matched to a gene; V was cut back by 3 bases and J by 1 base. The CDR3: CASSLGQVQETQYF. DNA of the CDR3: TGTGCCAGCAGCTTGGGACAGGTCCAAGAGACCCAGTACTTC.

The V call is TRBV4-1, the J call TRBJ1-5; D is possibly TRBD1 (5 bases). Germline assignment: CDR1 MGHRA and CDR2 YSYEKL. Trimming cost V 1 base and J 9 bases, with 13 bases left between them. This CDR3 spans 14 amino acids. CDR3 DNA: TGCGCCAGCAGCCAAGTCGGACAAACTACGCCCCAGCATTTT. Protein sequence: CASSQVGQTTPQHF.

The gene calls are TRBV3-1 (or the pseudogene TRBV3-2) and TRBJ2-7; 7 bases align to TRBD1. Trimming took 0 bases from V and 11 from J; bases not matched to a gene: 10. Germline-derived CDR1 and CDR2 are LGHDT and YNNKEL (reference sequence). The CDR3 is 14 amino acids. CDR3: CASSQDLGQPRKYF. DNA for the CDR3: TGTGCCAGCAGCCAAGATCTGGGACAGCCACGAAAGTACTTC.

This rearrangement joins TRBV18 to TRBJ1-2, with TRBD1 as a possible D gene (6 bases). The CDR3 has 13 amino acids. V was shortened by 4 bases and J by 3 bases, with 9 bases between the two germline ends. Germline CDR1 and CDR2: KGHSH and LQKENI. The CDR3 here is CASSRGGDYGYTF. Written as DNA, the CDR3 is TGTGCCAGCTCACGAGGGGGTGACTATGGCTACACCTTC.

V and J are TRBV27 and TRBJ1-5, with TRBD1 matching over 7 bases. CDR1 and CDR2 (germline): MNHEY, SMNVEV (reference sequence). The trim removed 6 bases at V and 5 bases at J, leaving 10 bases unmatched. The length of the CDR3 is 15 residues. The CDR3 nucleotides are TGTGCCAGCAGGTTAGAGACAGGGTCAGATCAGCCCCAGCATTTT. Translating gives CASRLETGSDQPQHF.

The chain carries TRBV7-2 and TRBJ1-3; 8 nucleotides match TRBD1. V dropped 5 bases and J dropped 3; count of bases not matched to a gene: 9. Germline V gene lookup returns CDR1 SGHTA and CDR2 FQGNSA. This CDR3 is 16 amino acids long. The CDR3 sequence is CASSPGQGLGGNTIYF. DNA for the CDR3: TGTGCCAGCAGCCCAGGACAGGGTTTGGGTGGAAACACCATATATTTT.

This clone was seen more than once but under ten times. The CDR3 is CASSSGLGSTDTQYF. CDR3 coding DNA: TGTGCCAGCAGCTCGGGACTGGGGAGCACAGATACGCAGTATTTT. This chain links TRBV5-5 with TRBJ2-3; D might be TRBD2 (6 bases). Trimming removed 3 bases from V and 0 bases from J, with 11 bases in between. CDR3 length: 15 amino acids. From germline, CDR1 is SGHKS and CDR2 YYEKEE (reference sequence). Based on the CDR3 plus reference TRBV5-5 and TRBJ2-3, the full variable domain is DAGVTQSPTHLIKTRGQQVTLRCSPISGHKSVSWYQQVLGQGPQFIFQYYEKEERGRGNFPDRFSARQFPNYSSELNVNALLLGDSALYLCASSSGLGSTDTQYFGPGTRLTVL.

V usage is TRBV10-3 and J usage is TRBJ2-2, with TRBD2 matching over 7 bases. The CDR3 loop spans 14 amino acids. Trimming cost V 10 bases and J 6 bases; bases outside gene matches: 11. Germline CDR1 and CDR2: ENHRY and SYGVKD. CDR3 loop: CATRGAAGPGELFF. The CDR3 DNA sequence: TGTGCCACCAGAGGGGCAGCGGGACCCGGGGAGCTGTTTTTT.

V gene TRBV2 combines with J gene TRBJ2-7; 7 bases agree with TRBD1. Germline V gene lookup returns CDR1 SNHLY and CDR2 FYNNEI. V shed 1 base and J 9 bases; nucleotides not matched to a gene: 15. CDR3 length: 16 amino acids. CDR3 DNA sequence: TGTGCCAGCAGTGAAGGCTGGGGACAGCACTCGGGCGGGCAGTACGTC. Translated, it gives CASSEGWGQHSGGQYV.